Presented here are 9 T cell receptor beta chains from one specimen sequenced in a study of T cell repertoires in cytomegalovirus infection. These receptors have no known antigen. TCRdb re-derived calls from the reads in MiXCR, one entry per CDR3 protein. This sample yields 700,000 to 850,000 distinct CDR3 sequences, of which about 33% are seen a single time; around 12% belongs to the top ten. Sequenced here: cultured CD8+ T cells from PBMCs, sampled from culture after CMV antigen stimulation. These receptors came from a human donor in good health (CMV status not recorded). Some clones in this sample may be carry-over from other donors' samples.

This clonotype was seen only once. The chain joins TRBV19 to TRBJ1-2; unclear D gene. V was trimmed by 5 bases and J by 4 bases, leaving 17 bases between them. The length of the CDR3 is 15 residues. Germline V lookup: CDR1 LNHDA, CDR2 SQIVND (reference sequence). This chain's CDR3 is CASSPTIPPVYGYTF. The CDR3 nucleotides read TGTGCCAGTAGTCCCACAATCCCGCCCGTCTATGGCTACACCTTC.

The chain is built from TRBV6-6 and TRBJ1-2; TRBD1 matches at 7 bases. The V and J ends lost 2 bases and 12 bases, in that order; junction bases with no gene match: 9. The CDR3 is made up of 13 amino acids. Germline assignment: CDR1 MNHNY and CDR2 SVGAGI (reference sequence). The CDR3 loop is CASSYTGAVGNTF. The CDR3, as DNA: TGTGCCAGCAGTTACACAGGGGCAGTAGGTAACACCTTC.

This sequence joins TRBV14 and TRBJ2-7, with 12 bases lining up with TRBD1. The CDR3 runs to 16 residues. The junction had 7 bases not matched to a gene; V was cut back by 3 bases and J by 4 bases. CDR1 is SGHDN and CDR2 is FVKESK in the germline V gene. The CDR3, as DNA: TGTGCCAGCAGCCAGCCCCGGGGACAGGGGGCGTACGAGCAGTACTTC. It translates to CASSQPRGQGAYEQYF.

This chain links TRBV28 with TRBJ2-1, with no clear D. The ends were cut back, 3 bases at V and 7 bases at J, with 13 bases in the middle. CDR3 size: 14 residues. CDR1 and CDR2 from the germline V gene are MDHEN and SYDVKM. CDR3 loop: CASSFPSWGNEQFF. CDR3 bases: TGTGCCAGCAGTTTCCCTTCTTGGGGAAATGAGCAGTTCTTC.

V usage is TRBV12-3 or TRBV12-4 and J usage is TRBJ1-1, with 7 nucleotides matching TRBD1. V lost 5 bases and J lost 6; bases outside the gene matches: 12. The CDR3 runs 15 residues. The CDR3 here is CASSKETGWESEAFF. CDR3 sequence (DNA): TGTGCCAGCAGTAAAGAGACAGGGTGGGAGTCTGAAGCTTTCTTT.

The genes are TRBV14 and TRBJ1-2; the D is unclear. V lost 2 bases and J lost 3, with 19 bases in between. Germline CDR1 SGHDN, CDR2 FVKESK. The CDR3 is made up of 17 amino acids. CDR3 sequence reads: CASSQTLGGSGHYGYTF. DNA for the CDR3: TGTGCCAGCAGCCAAACCCTGGGCGGGAGCGGGCACTATGGCTACACCTTC.

The J gene is TRBJ2-6, the V gene TRBV6-1, with 7 positions matching TRBD2. The CDR3 covers 15 residues. Germline loops: CDR1 MNHNS, CDR2 SASEGT. J lost 2 bases, V lost 7 bases, and 5 bases had no gene match. CDR3 in DNA: TGTGCCAGCACGACGGGGGGAACTGGGGCCAACGTCCTGACTTTC. Its protein is CASTTGGTGANVLTF.

A note on this clonotype: Compared with germline, one end of the junction differs, possibly owing to a read error. The chain recombines TRBV7-7 with TRBJ2-5; D is perhaps TRBD2 (5 bases). This CDR3 has 16 amino acids. Per germline, CDR1 SSHAT and CDR2 FNYEAQ (reference sequence). DNA for the CDR3: TGTGCTAGCAGCTTAGAGAAAGGACTGGGGTGGGAGACCCAGTACTTC. Residues: CASSLEKGLGWETQYF.

In this sample, this clonotype turned up a few times. The CDR3 loop is CASIGGYNQPQHF. CDR3 in DNA: TGTGCCAGTATAGGGGGCTACAATCAGCCCCAGCATTTT. The chain recombines TRBV19 with TRBJ1-5; TRBD1 matches 7 bases. Trimming cost V 7 bases and J 3 bases; bases outside gene matches: 3. CDR1 is LNHDA and CDR2 is SQIVND in the germline V gene (reference sequence). The CDR3 totals 13 residues.